What follows are 30 T cell receptor beta chains derived from one specimen sequenced in a study of blood T cells in healthy people across ages. With a J-beta primer mix and a sample-barcoded 5' primer, a second PCR ran about 7 to 12 cycles. TCRdb analysed the 5' RACE reads with MiXCR anew, one entry per CDR3 protein. The data hold over a million distinct CDR3 sequences, with approximately 43% observed a single time. The sample comprised blood. The receptors were gathered from a woman younger than 35 in good health.

This chain joins TRBV7-2 and TRBJ2-7; 8 nucleotides match TRBD1. V lost 2 bases and J lost 4; bases outside the gene matches: 13. Germline V lookup: CDR1 SGHTA, CDR2 FQGNSA. This CDR3 has 17 amino acids. CDR3 in DNA: TGTGCCAGCAGCTTATTCCCCAGGGGACAGGCAACATACGAGCAGTACTTC. Encoded protein: CASSLFPRGQATYEQYF.

The chain combines TRBV4-3 with TRBJ2-1; TRBD2 aligns across 8 bases. The CDR3 has 19 amino acids. The junction had 17 bases not matched to a gene; V was cut back by 4 bases and J by 3 bases. The germline gives CDR1 LGHNA, CDR2 YSLEER. CDR3 sequence: CASSLGLELGSGNYNEQFF. CDR3 bases: TGCGCCAGCAGCCTAGGGCTCGAGCTGGGTAGCGGGAACTACAATGAGCAGTTCTTC.

This chain connects TRBV5-1 to TRBJ2-1, with 7 bases matching TRBD2. Germline-derived CDR1 and CDR2 are SGHRS and YFSETQ. The J segment lost 8 bases and the V segment lost 0 bases, leaving 11 bases of the junction unmatched. The CDR3 runs 16 residues. The CDR3 DNA sequence: TGCGCCAGCAGCTTGGCCAGGGTGGGAGGGCATCATGAGCAGTTCTTC. Protein sequence: CASSLARVGGHHEQFF.

The chain couples TRBV27 to TRBJ1-5; weak D call: TRBD1 (5 bases). This CDR3 comprises 16 residues. Germline values: CDR1 MNHEY, CDR2 SMNVEV (reference sequence). V was clipped by 5 bases and J by 4 bases, with 18 bases between them. CDR3 amino acids: CASSPYPGDLNQPQHF. The CDR3, as DNA: TGTGCCAGCAGTCCTTATCCGGGGGATTTGAATCAGCCCCAGCATTTT.

V usage is TRBV19 and J usage is TRBJ1-1, with D uncertain. This CDR3 contains 15 residues. The V gene lost 3 bases and the J gene lost 1 base, with 12 bases spanning the gap. CDR1 and CDR2 (germline): LNHDA, SQIVND (reference sequence). CDR3 bases: TGTGCCAGTAGTATCGGGTACGGGAGGAACACTGAAGCTTTCTTT. Amino acid sequence: CASSIGYGRNTEAFF.

This clonotype appeared a single time. The CDR3 region is CSAIIEKETQYF. CDR3 coding DNA: TGCAGTGCTATAATAGAAAAAGAGACCCAGTACTTC. The chain recombines TRBV20-1 with TRBJ2-5; D gene unclear. Per the germline V gene, CDR1 is DFQATT and CDR2 is SNEGSKA (reference sequence). Trimming cost V 4 bases and J 3 bases, with 9 bases left between them. This CDR3 is 12 amino acids long.

The chain employs TRBV28 and TRBJ2-6; D might be TRBD2 (6 bases). This CDR3 is built from 18 residues. The ends were cut back, 2 bases at V and 3 bases at J, with 17 bases in the middle. Germline V gives CDR1 MDHEN, CDR2 SYDVKM. CDR3 sequence: CASSLPGGSASGANVLTF. The CDR3 bases are TGTGCCAGCAGTTTACCCGGGGGATCAGCAAGTGGGGCCAACGTCCTGACTTTC.

The gene calls are TRBV7-6 and TRBJ1-1; no clear D gene. The ends were cut back, 2 bases at V and 6 bases at J, with 7 bases in the middle. The germline V gene encodes CDR1 SGHVS and CDR2 FNYEAQ. The CDR3 length is 12 residues. CDR3 sequence (DNA): TGTGCCAGCAGCTTAATCCTTTCTGAAGCTTTCTTT. It specifies CASSLILSEAFF.

This clonotype has more than one count but fewer than ten. This chain uses TRBV30 with TRBJ2-5, with D possibly TRBD1 on 5 matching bases. The tail of the sequence fits TRBJ2-7 better, so the J call may be wrong. This CDR3 contains 13 residues. The germline gives CDR1 GTSNPN, CDR2 SVGIG (reference sequence). The CDR3 spells CAWARRPRGEQYF. The CDR3 DNA follows: TGTGCCTGGGCCCGTAGGCCTAGGGGCGAGCAGTACTTC.

The CDR3 coding sequence is TGCGCCAGCAGCCAAGCTCGAGGGAGGACCGGGGAGCTGTTTTTT. As protein: CASSQARGRTGELFF. The genes are TRBV4-3 and TRBJ2-2, with D possibly being TRBD2 (6 bases). The CDR3 has 15 amino acids. The germline CDR1 and CDR2 sequences are LGHNA and YSLEER. V dropped 1 base and J dropped 5 bases, with 11 bases sitting between them.

Here the CDR3 DNA reads TGTGCCAGCAGCTCCTCTGACTTAGCGGTTAACCACTACAATGAGCAGTTCTTC. This codes for CASSSSDLAVNHYNEQFF. This rearrangement joins TRBV7-9 to TRBJ2-1, with D maybe TRBD2 (6 bases). Deletions cut 4 bases from V and 3 bases from J, with 22 bases between. The germline CDR1 and CDR2 sequences are SEHNR and FQNEAQ (reference sequence). The CDR3 extends over 18 amino acids.

This clonotype was observed a handful of times. The chain couples TRBV6-5 to TRBJ1-1, with 9 bases matching TRBD1. V was clipped by 5 bases and J by 3 bases; unmatched bases: 4. Germline V gene lookup returns CDR1 MNHEY and CDR2 SVGAGI. The CDR3 is 14 amino acids. The CDR3 coding sequence is TGTGCCAGCAGTCACGGGACAGGGTACACTGAAGCTTTCTTT. This translates into CASSHGTGYTEAFF.

The rearrangement links TRBV6-5 to TRBJ2-1; the match to TRBD2 covers 9 bases. CDR3 length: 13 residues. Germline trimming cut 7 bases from V and 6 bases from J; bases unmatched to any gene: 4. The V gene's germline CDR1 is MNHEY and CDR2 SVGAGI. CDR3: CASTGTSFNEQFF. Written as DNA, the CDR3 is TGTGCCAGCACTGGGACTAGCTTCAATGAGCAGTTCTTC.

The table lists this clonotype with a few counts. The chain employs TRBV7-2 and TRBJ2-5, with D hard to call. V was trimmed by 1 base and J by 11 bases, leaving 14 bases between them. The CDR3 covers 13 residues. CDR1 and CDR2 (germline): SGHTA, FQGNSA. The DNA for the CDR3 is TGTGCCAGCAGCTTAGATCTATCACATGAGCAGTACTTC. This translates into CASSLDLSHEQYF.

This clonotype was seen a few times. The chain combines TRBV9 with TRBJ2-3; TRBD2 matches 7 bases. Germline lookup yields CDR1 SGDLS and CDR2 YYNGEE. The V gene end was trimmed by 6 bases and the J gene end by 6 bases; junction bases not matched to a gene: 16. The CDR3 extends over 16 amino acids. CDR3 in DNA: TGTGCCAGCACCCGAGGACTAGAAATGTCGGTGGATACGCAGTATTTT. Its translation is CASTRGLEMSVDTQYF.

The chain links TRBV5-1 to TRBJ1-4; the D is unclear. CDR1 SGHRS and CDR2 YFSETQ come from the germline V gene. This CDR3 has 15 residues. Trimming shortened V by 3 bases and J by 8 bases, and 17 bases separated the two germline ends. Here the CDR3 reads CASSSAGSSGEKLFF. For the CDR3, the DNA is TGCGCCAGCAGCTCGGCTGGGAGCTCCGGGGAAAAACTGTTTTTT.

This clonotype has just a few counts. The chain recombines TRBV9 with TRBJ2-3; TRBD1 is a possible D gene (5 bases). The CDR3 has 16 residues. Trimming removed 2 bases from V and 0 bases from J, with 13 bases in between. Germline assignment: CDR1 SGDLS and CDR2 YYNGEE. CDR3 DNA: TGTGCCAGCAGCGTGACAGACCTTCCCAGCACAGATACGCAGTATTTT. Residues: CASSVTDLPSTDTQYF.

The chain couples TRBV7-8 to TRBJ2-5, with D possibly TRBD2 on 5 matching bases. The CDR3 contains 18 residues. The V end was cut by 3 bases, the J end by 2 bases, with 22 bases between. Germline V CDR1 and CDR2: SGHVS, FQNEAQ. CDR3 in DNA: TGTGCCAGCAGCTTCCCGGGGTCGTTTGAGGTGGAACAAGAGACCCAGTACTTC. This codes for CASSFPGSFEVEQETQYF.

There are a few counts of this clonotype. CDR3 nucleotides: TGTGCCAGCAGCGTAATCCTAGCGGGAGGGTACAATGAGCAGTTCTTC. Protein sequence: CASSVILAGGYNEQFF. The chain uses TRBV7-2 and TRBJ2-1; 12 bases are shared with TRBD2. Germline CDR1 and CDR2: SGHTA and FQGNSA. This CDR3 has 16 amino acids. V shed 5 bases and J 4 bases; nucleotides not matched to a gene: 6.

The V and J genes are TRBV7-6 and TRBJ1-1; D may be TRBD1 (5 bases). This CDR3 is 14 amino acids long. Trimming took off 8 bases at V and 1 base at J, with 14 bases between the two ends. CDR1 and CDR2 (germline): SGHVS, FNYEAQ. In DNA, the CDR3 is TGTGCCAGCGCTGCGGGGGTGGGGAACACTGAAGCTTTCTTT. This translates into CASAAGVGNTEAFF.

This clonotype turned up a few times. This rearrangement joins TRBV20-1 to TRBJ1-2; D is unclear. The CDR3 loop spans 14 amino acids. Germline V CDR1 and CDR2: DFQATT, SNEGSKA (reference sequence). V lost 6 bases, J lost 0 bases, and 14 bases lay in between. DNA of the CDR3: TGCAGTGCAACGCAAGGCGCAGCTAACTATGGCTACACCTTC. Protein sequence: CSATQGAANYGYTF.

The genes are TRBV29-1 and TRBJ2-5; D is perhaps TRBD1 (6 bases). The CDR3 has 14 residues. V was cut by 4 bases and J by 2 bases, with 14 bases left in between. The germline CDR1 and CDR2 sequences are SQVTM and ANQGSEA. CDR3 sequence (DNA): TGCAGCGTTGCCCTGAGACAGGTTCAAGAGACCCAGTACTTC. Its protein product is CSVALRQVQETQYF.

The V call is TRBV5-1, the J call TRBJ2-5; possible D gene TRBD1, 6 bases. CDR3 length: 15 residues. Between the trimmed V and J ends, which lost 4 bases and 2 bases, there was a span of 15 bases. Germline-derived CDR1 and CDR2 are SGHRS and YFSETQ. CDR3 nucleotides: TGCGCCAGCAGCCCTCAGGGGACAACGCAAGAGACCCAGTACTTC. Its translation: CASSPQGTTQETQYF.

This sequence joins TRBV7-2 and TRBJ1-2; 7 bases are a match to TRBD1. There are 17 residues in the CDR3. Looked up from germline, CDR1 is SGHTA and CDR2 is FQGNSA. V was pared by 5 bases and J by 0 bases, with 12 bases of the junction left unmatched. The CDR3 reads CASSRTGQITSNYGYTF. In nucleotides, the CDR3 is TGTGCCAGCAGCCGGACGGGACAGATCACATCTAACTATGGCTACACCTTC.

V is TRBV27 and J is TRBJ2-1, with 7 bases matching TRBD2. The V and J ends lost 6 bases and 1 base, in that order; junction bases with no gene match: 6. The germline gives CDR1 MNHEY, CDR2 SMNVEV (reference sequence). This CDR3 has 15 amino acids. As DNA, the CDR3 is TGTGCCAGCAGCATCGGGGGGAGGTCCTACAATGAGCAGTTCTTC. It is translated as CASSIGGRSYNEQFF.

This clonotype was seen only once. This sequence joins TRBV5-8 and TRBJ1-2; D is uncertain. V gave up 2 bases and J gave up 7 bases, with 12 bases separating them. The CDR3 is 13 residues long. Germline CDR1 SGHTS, CDR2 YDEGEE. CDR3: CASSFREGCGYTF. CDR3 bases: TGTGCCAGCAGCTTCAGAGAGGGCTGTGGCTACACCTTC.

The sample holds a few counts of this clonotype. The chain has TRBV6-1 and TRBJ1-1; D is uncertain. This CDR3 is 14 amino acids long. V was trimmed by 5 bases and J by 1 base, leaving 11 bases between them. Per the germline V gene, CDR1 is MNHNS and CDR2 is SASEGT. The CDR3 DNA reads TGTGCCAGCAGTTCCCTCATACCGAACACTGAAGCTTTCTTT. As protein: CASSSLIPNTEAFF.

This chain uses TRBV11-2 with TRBJ1-1; no clear D gene. Deletions cut 2 bases from V and 7 bases from J, with 14 bases between. Germline loops: CDR1 SGHAT, CDR2 FQNNGV. The CDR3 sequence is 14 residues long. CDR3 region: CASSLPPSSDEAFF. CDR3 DNA: TGTGCCAGCAGCTTACCACCCAGTAGCGATGAAGCTTTCTTT. Full variable domain (outside the CDR3, taken from reference TRBV11-2 and TRBJ1-1): EAGVAQSPRYKIIEKRQSVAFWCNPISGHATLYWYQQILGQGPKLLIQFQNNGVVDDSQLPKDRFSAERLKGVDSTLKIQPAKLEDSAVYLCASSLPPSSDEAFFGQGTRLTVV.

This clonotype was detected only a few times. The chain uses TRBV12-3 or TRBV12-4 and TRBJ2-1, with unresolved D. CDR3 length: 14 residues. V dropped 5 bases and J dropped 8 bases, with 16 bases sitting between them. CDR3 DNA sequence: TGTGCCAGCAGTCCTGGATCCCGCCCCGATGAGCAGTTCTTC. Translating gives CASSPGSRPDEQFF.

The chain has TRBV28 and TRBJ2-3; a possible D gene is TRBD1 (10 bases). Germline V gives CDR1 MDHEN, CDR2 SYDVKM. The CDR3 contains 17 residues. The germline V and J ends were trimmed by 7 bases and 0 bases, with 20 bases remaining between them. This chain's CDR3 is CASTLAGTGASTDTQYF. CDR3 coding DNA: TGTGCCAGCACCCTAGCGGGGACAGGGGCTAGCACAGATACGCAGTATTTT.